The 4 T cell receptor beta chains listed next were all sequenced from one sample in a study of OX40 agonist ivuxolimab in advanced cancers. Clones were sequenced by immunoSEQ multiplex PCR, and TCRdb holds only the in-frame ones, with some missing. The table has around 70,000 clones, about 87% seen once. The sequencing used CD4+ or CD8+ T cells sorted from blood, collected in a trial of the OX40 agonist ivuxolimab. The receptors here all came from an adult with an advanced solid tumor such as melanoma, head and neck, liver or kidney cancer.

The V call is TRBV11-2, the J call TRBJ2-7, with D possibly being TRBD1 or TRBD2 (5 bases each). The CDR3 consists of 15 residues. Germline assignment: CDR1 SGHAT and CDR2 FQNNGV. Trimming cost V 5 bases and J 6 bases, with 20 bases left between them. CDR3 DNA: TGTGCCAGCAGCCACGACCCGACAGACTACGTCGAGCAGTACTTC. This translates into CASSHDPTDYVEQYF.

The chain has TRBV9 and TRBJ2-1; the D is unclear. CDR3 length: 16 amino acids. Trimming removed 0 bases from V and 5 bases from J, with 15 bases in between. Germline assignment: CDR1 SGDLS and CDR2 YYNGEE. CDR3 region: CASSVVAGRSHNEQFF. CDR3 coding DNA: TGTGCCAGCAGCGTAGTTGCCGGCAGATCCCACAATGAGCAGTTCTTC.

The chain links TRBV6-4 to TRBJ2-5; D not certain. V shed 8 bases and J shed 1 base, with 17 bases lying between them. The germline CDR1 and CDR2 sequences are MRHNA and SNTAGT. The CDR3 length is 15 residues. As DNA, the CDR3 is TGTGCCAGCCGTCTCCCCCCAGACTTCCAAGAGACCCAGTACTTC. Its translation is CASRLPPDFQETQYF.

The V and J genes are TRBV29-1 and TRBJ2-3; D perhaps matches TRBD1 (6 bases). The CDR3 consists of 13 residues. Germline V lookup: CDR1 SQVTM, CDR2 ANQGSEA. This CDR3 reads CSVLQGRTDTQYF. The CDR3 DNA is TGCAGTGTTTTACAGGGTAGAACAGATACGCAGTATTTT.